These 9 T cell receptor beta chains came from one sample sequenced in a study of blood T cell repertoires in COVID-19. The protocol was immunoSEQ multiplex PCR, while the TCRdb copy is restricted to in-frame clones and leaves out a portion. The data hold more than 120,000 clones, with about 80% observed a single time. Input material: PBMCs or T cells enriched from blood (not recorded which). These receptors originate from a man in his fifties in a cohort exposed to, infected with or recovered from COVID-19 (not recorded which).

The chain links TRBV4-3 to TRBJ2-1; possibly TRBD2 for D (5 bases). This CDR3 spans 17 amino acids. Between the trimmed V and J ends, which lost 0 bases and 4 bases, there was a span of 16 bases. Germline assignment: CDR1 LGHNA and CDR2 YSLEER. CDR3 amino acids: CASSQEGEGQPYNEQFF. The CDR3 region has the DNA TGCGCCAGCAGCCAAGAAGGAGAGGGTCAGCCTTACAATGAGCAGTTCTTC.

The chain carries TRBV27 and TRBJ1-2; the D gene is possibly TRBD1 (6 bases). Germline V gives CDR1 MNHEY, CDR2 SMNVEV (reference sequence). The CDR3 covers 13 residues. V gave up 4 bases and J gave up 2 bases, with 8 bases separating them. The CDR3 protein is CASSWDKNYGYTF. CDR3 coding DNA: TGTGCCAGCAGTTGGGACAAAAACTATGGCTACACCTTC.

The rearrangement uses TRBV9 and TRBJ2-1; 7 nucleotides line up with TRBD2. This CDR3 is 13 amino acids long. V was clipped by 4 bases and J by 9 bases; unmatched bases: 7. The V gene's germline CDR1 is SGDLS and CDR2 YYNGEE. The CDR3 coding sequence is TGTGCCAGCAGCCTCGGGACTACTAGTGAGCAGTTCTTC. Protein product: CASSLGTTSEQFF.

The rearrangement uses TRBV12-3 or TRBV12-4 and TRBJ2-7; D possibly corresponds to TRBD2 (5 bases). Trimming cost V 5 bases and J 6 bases, with 14 bases left between them. There are 13 residues in the CDR3. CDR3 protein: CASSPSPGSEQYF. As DNA, the CDR3 is TGTGCCAGCAGTCCCTCGCCGGGGTCCGAGCAGTACTTC.

The chain recombines TRBV7-9 with TRBJ2-2; 7 bases fit TRBD2. CDR1 and CDR2 from the germline V gene are SEHNR and FQNEAQ (reference sequence). The CDR3 loop spans 15 amino acids. With 6 bases clipped from V and 0 bases from J, the junction kept 4 bases outside the gene matches. CDR3 sequence reads: CASRMAGANTGELFF. CDR3 coding DNA: TGTGCCAGCAGAATGGCGGGGGCGAACACCGGGGAGCTGTTTTTT.

The J gene is TRBJ1-5, the V gene TRBV28; TRBD1 aligns across 9 bases. With V trimmed by 5 bases and J by 3 bases, 5 bases remained unmatched. CDR1 MDHEN and CDR2 SYDVKM come from the germline V gene. This CDR3 is 15 amino acids long. CDR3 in DNA: TGTGCCAGCAGTGCAGGGACAGGGTCCAATCAGCCCCAGCATTTT. Amino acids: CASSAGTGSNQPQHF.

The chain has TRBV6-5 and TRBJ2-5; TRBD1 aligns across 7 bases. CDR3 length equals 14 residues. Trimming took 6 bases from V and 1 from J; bases not matched to a gene: 5. CDR1 and CDR2 (germline): MNHEY, SVGAGI. CDR3 sequence reads: CASSFDRVQETQYF. The CDR3, as DNA: TGTGCCAGCAGCTTTGACAGGGTCCAAGAGACCCAGTACTTC.

The rearrangement uses TRBV27 and TRBJ1-2, with a weak D call TRBD1 (6 bases). CDR3 size: 15 residues. Trimming removed 0 bases at V and 8 bases at J, with 16 bases between. CDR1 MNHEY and CDR2 SMNVEV come from the germline V gene (reference sequence). The chain's CDR3 is CASSLSVGRGEGYTF. The CDR3 DNA reads TGTGCCAGCAGTTTATCGGTCGGCAGGGGAGAAGGCTACACCTTC.

This chain joins TRBV9 and TRBJ2-5; TRBD2 aligns across 16 bases. Looked up from germline, CDR1 is SGDLS and CDR2 is YYNGEE. This CDR3 spans 17 amino acids. After removal of 3 bases from V and 2 bases from J, the junction contained 4 bases not matched to a gene. DNA of the CDR3: TGTGCCAGCAGCGACGGGACTAGCGGGGGGGCGCAAGAGACCCAGTACTTC. Translation gives CASSDGTSGGAQETQYF.